This T cell receptor (beta chain) comes out of a study of vaccination and CD4 T cells after COVID-19. Study-wide results and limits: The study examined relatively few convalescent patients and included no early post-infection timepoints.

Germline loops: CDR1 MNHNS, CDR2 SASEGT. The CDR3 length is 13 residues. Trimming cost V 6 bases and J 9 bases; bases outside gene matches: 9. Concerning this clonotype: Its antigen is not known.

Treatment: roughly 10-day PBMC culture with coronavirus spike peptide pools or control peptides (ViraFEST assay). Fresh IL-2 medium replaced half the culture medium on days 3 and 7. By negative selection, CD4+ T cells were isolated once culture had run for 10 days. Cultured CD4+ T cells had their DNA profiled by the Oncomine TCR Beta short-read assay. Cultured CD4+ T cells yielded the extracted genomic DNA. In TCRdb, the PCR reads were re-called with MiXCR into one record per CDR3 protein. The data contain 15,000 to 20,000 distinct CDR3 sequences, about 60% of them singletons. Specimen: CD4+ T cells from blood, cultured in vitro. V gene TRBV6-1 combines with J gene TRBJ2-7; 9 bases agree with TRBD1. The sequence was obtained from a human donor who had recovered from COVID-19. CDR3: CASRSLQGAVQYF. The DNA for the CDR3 is TGTGCCAGCAGGTCTTTACAGGGGGCGGTGCAGTACTTC.